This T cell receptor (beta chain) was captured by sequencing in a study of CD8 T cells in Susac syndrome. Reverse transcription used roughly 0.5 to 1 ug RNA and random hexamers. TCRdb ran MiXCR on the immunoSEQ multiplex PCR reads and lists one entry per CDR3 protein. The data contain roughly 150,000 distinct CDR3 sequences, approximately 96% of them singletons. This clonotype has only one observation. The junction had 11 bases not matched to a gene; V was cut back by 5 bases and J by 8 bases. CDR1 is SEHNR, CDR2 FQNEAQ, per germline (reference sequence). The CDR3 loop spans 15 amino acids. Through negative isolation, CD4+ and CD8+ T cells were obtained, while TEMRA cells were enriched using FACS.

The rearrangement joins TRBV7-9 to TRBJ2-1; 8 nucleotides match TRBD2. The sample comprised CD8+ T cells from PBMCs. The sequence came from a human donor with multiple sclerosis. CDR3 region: CASSREGPGGDEQFF. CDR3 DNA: TGTGCCAGCAGCCGGGAGGGACCAGGCGGGGATGAGCAGTTCTTC.